Presented here are 21 T cell receptor beta chains from one specimen sequenced in a study of shared clonotypes between healthy human individuals. Profiling relied on immunoSEQ multiplex PCR, and the TCRdb table lists in-frame clones only, not all of them. In the table there are around 1.4 million clones, around 98.5% of which are singletons. Sequenced sample: naive CD4+ T cells sorted from blood. Subset defined: CD45RA+ positively selected. The receptors originated from a young man in good health.

V and J are TRBV25-1 and TRBJ2-7; D call uncertain. Germline CDR1 MGHDK, CDR2 SYGVNS. The V gene lost 5 bases and the J gene lost 1 base, with 15 bases spanning the gap. This CDR3 has 15 residues. CDR3 in DNA: TGTGCCAGCAGTACTTGGGGTTTCGGATCCTACGAGCAGTACTTC. It translates to CASSTWGFGSYEQYF.

This rearrangement joins TRBV11-3 to TRBJ2-2; 7 bases fit TRBD1. With 5 bases clipped from V and 5 bases from J, the junction kept 8 bases outside the gene matches. The CDR3 runs to 15 residues. CDR1 and CDR2 from the germline V gene are SGHNT and YENEEA. The CDR3 loop is CASSPWDRRTGELFF. The CDR3, as DNA: TGTGCCAGCAGCCCTTGGGACAGAAGAACCGGGGAGCTGTTTTTT.

The chain couples TRBV18 to TRBJ1-1, with D possibly matching TRBD1 (5 bases). V lost 5 bases and J lost 0, with 13 bases in between. The CDR3 runs 15 residues. Germline V lookup: CDR1 KGHSH, CDR2 LQKENI. The CDR3 reads CASSWRDLMNTEAFF. CDR3 coding DNA: TGTGCCAGCTCATGGAGGGACCTCATGAACACTGAAGCTTTCTTT.

Concerning this clone: This sample includes further DNA sequences coding for the same CDR3. The V call is TRBV10-3, the J call TRBJ1-5; the D is unclear. CDR3 length equals 14 residues. In germline, CDR1 is ENHRY, CDR2 SYGVKD. V lost 5 bases and J lost 1, with 9 bases in between. This chain's CDR3 is CAISLDGSNQPQHF. CDR3 bases: TGTGCCATCAGTTTAGACGGAAGCAATCAGCCCCAGCATTTT.

The chain is built from TRBV18 and TRBJ2-3; D is uncertain. The length of the CDR3 is 18 residues. The V gene lost 9 bases and the J gene lost 0 bases, with 25 bases spanning the gap. Germline V CDR1 and CDR2: KGHSH, LQKENI. The CDR3 coding sequence is TGTGCCAGTCGATATTCCTGGATTGAGACCTCTAGCACAGATACGCAGTATTTT. Translated: CASRYSWIETSSTDTQYF.

The CDR3 loop is CASSINGLADNEQFF. The DNA for the CDR3 is TGTGCCAGCTCAATTAATGGACTAGCGGACAATGAGCAGTTCTTC. This sequence joins TRBV18 and TRBJ2-1; 10 nucleotides align to TRBD2. The CDR3 sequence is 15 residues long. The germline V gene has CDR1 KGHSH and CDR2 LQKENI. V lost 5 bases to trimming and J lost 5 bases; unmatched junction nucleotides: 6. The variable domain in full, with the rest retrieved from reference TRBV18 and TRBJ2-1, is NAGVMQNPRHLVRRRGQEARLRCSPMKGHSHVYWYRQLPEEGLKFMVYLQKENIIDESGMPKERFSAEFPKEGPSILRIQQVVRGDSAAYFCASSINGLADNEQFFGPGTRLTVL.

The chain has TRBV15 and TRBJ2-1, with 7 bases aligning to TRBD2. The CDR3 runs to 15 residues. V shed 1 base and J 0 bases; nucleotides not matched to a gene: 0. Germline CDR1 reads LNHNV; CDR2 reads YYDKDF (reference sequence). The CDR3: CATSRASGSYNEQFF. The CDR3 nucleotides read TGTGCCACCAGCAGAGCTAGCGGCTCCTACAATGAGCAGTTCTTC.

The count of this clone is one. The CDR3 DNA reads TGTGCCAGCAGTTTATTGGGCAGGGTAGGCAATCAGCCCCAGCATTTT. It yields the protein CASSLLGRVGNQPQHF. The J gene is TRBJ1-5, the V gene TRBV27, with TRBD1 as a possible D gene (5 bases). The CDR3 has 16 amino acids. Looked up from germline, CDR1 is MNHEY and CDR2 is SMNVEV (reference sequence). Trimming removed 1 base from V and 2 bases from J, with 12 bases in between.

This chain joins TRBV7-9 and TRBJ1-2; perhaps TRBD1 as D (6 bases). The V and J ends lost 4 bases and 4 bases respectively, with 16 bases between them. The CDR3 extends over 15 amino acids. Germline V gene sequence: CDR1 SEHNR, CDR2 FQNEAQ (reference sequence). Here the CDR3 DNA reads TGTGCCAGCAGCTCCGGGAAACAGGGTTCCTATGGCTACACCTTC. This sequence encodes CASSSGKQGSYGYTF.

This clone showed up just once. Within the sample, other DNA sequences also encode this same CDR3. The CDR3 loop is CASSPLTVNTEAFF. The CDR3 bases are TGTGCCAGCTCACCCTTGACAGTGAACACTGAAGCTTTCTTT. The chain employs TRBV18 and TRBJ1-1, with D possibly TRBD1 on 5 matching bases. Trimming removed 3 bases at V and 0 bases at J, with 8 bases between. Germline V CDR1 and CDR2: KGHSH, LQKENI. The CDR3 has 14 residues.

The gene calls are TRBV6-4 and TRBJ2-2, with 11 bases lining up with TRBD1. The CDR3 sequence is 17 residues long. Trimming removed 6 bases from V and 4 bases from J; junction bases left unmatched: 10. Per the germline V gene, CDR1 is MRHNA and CDR2 is SNTAGT. The DNA for the CDR3 is TGTGCCAGCAGCCTCGGGACAGGGGGAGTCTCCACCGGGGAGCTGTTTTTT. Its translation: CASSLGTGGVSTGELFF.

This sequence joins TRBV7-3 and TRBJ2-1; the D is unclear. The CDR3 has 14 amino acids. The V end lost 2 bases, the J end lost 0 bases, and 5 bases lay between the germline ends. Germline V gene sequence: CDR1 SGHTA, CDR2 FQGTGA. The CDR3 spells CASSLLHSYNEQFF. In DNA form, the CDR3 reads TGTGCCAGCAGCTTACTCCACTCCTACAATGAGCAGTTCTTC.

In the case of this clone: Other DNA sequences in the sample encode the same CDR3. The V and J genes are TRBV28 and TRBJ1-5; D is uncertain. Germline V gene sequence: CDR1 MDHEN, CDR2 SYDVKM. CDR3 length: 12 amino acids. Trimming left V 7 bases short and J 7 bases short, with 11 bases between. CDR3 region: CASTLSGQPQHF. The DNA for the CDR3 is TGTGCCAGCACCCTTAGTGGGCAGCCCCAGCATTTT.

The chain has TRBV7-6 and TRBJ2-3; the D gene is possibly TRBD1 (6 bases). This CDR3 has 19 residues. The germline CDR1 and CDR2 sequences are SGHVS and FNYEAQ. V was shortened by 0 bases and J by 1 base, with 20 bases between the two germline ends. The CDR3 loop reads CASSLADSNRVLGTDTQYF. The CDR3 DNA follows: TGTGCCAGCAGCTTAGCGGACTCGAACAGGGTTTTGGGCACAGATACGCAGTATTTT.

The chain couples TRBV28 to TRBJ2-5, with 10 positions matching TRBD2. The ends lost 6 bases at V and 9 bases at J; junction bases unmatched: 13. This CDR3 has 15 amino acids. CDR1 and CDR2 (germline): MDHEN, SYDVKM. The CDR3 spells CASRPPGLAIQAQYF. In DNA, the CDR3 is TGTGCCAGCAGACCCCCGGGACTAGCGATCCAGGCCCAGTACTTC.

The J gene is TRBJ2-7, the V gene TRBV5-1; the D is unclear. The germline V and J ends were trimmed by 4 bases and 0 bases, with 11 bases remaining between them. There are 14 residues in the CDR3. Germline V gene lookup returns CDR1 SGHRS and CDR2 YFSETQ. Written as DNA, the CDR3 is TGCGCCAGCAGCGGGCCCACCGGCTCCTACGAGCAGTACTTC. Its translation is CASSGPTGSYEQYF. Using reference TRBV5-1 and TRBJ2-7 for the parts outside the CDR3, the full variable domain is KAGVTQTPRYLIKTRGQQVTLSCSPISGHRSVSWYQQTPGQGLQFLFEYFSETQRNKGNFPGRFSGRQFSNSRSEMNVSTLELGDSALYLCASSGPTGSYEQYFGPGTRLTVT.

This sequence joins TRBV11-2 and TRBJ1-2; 7 bases match TRBD1. CDR1 is SGHAT, CDR2 FQNNGV, per germline. J lost 8 bases, V lost 5 bases, and 8 bases had no gene match. This CDR3 contains 13 residues. CDR3 sequence (DNA): TGTGCCAGCAGCCCCCGGGACAGTTACGGCTACACCTTC. The encoded protein is CASSPRDSYGYTF.

J is TRBJ1-5 and V is TRBV28, with TRBD1 matching over 9 bases. Germline assignment: CDR1 MDHEN and CDR2 SYDVKM. CDR3 size: 14 residues. Germline trimming cut 4 bases from V and 6 bases from J; bases unmatched to any gene: 4. The CDR3 region has the DNA TGTGCCAGCAGTTCCGGGACAGGGATTCAGCCCCAGCATTTT. Its protein is CASSSGTGIQPQHF.

The chain uses TRBV18 and TRBJ2-5, with TRBD1 as a possible D gene (6 bases). V was cut by 4 bases and J by 1 base, with 10 bases left in between. Germline lookup yields CDR1 KGHSH and CDR2 LQKENI. This CDR3 has 14 residues. The CDR3 DNA is TGTGCCAGCTCACGGTTGGGGGCCCAAGAGACCCAGTACTTC. Translating it yields CASSRLGAQETQYF.

The rearrangement links TRBV15 to TRBJ1-5; D is unresolved. The CDR3 consists of 15 residues. V shed 5 bases and J shed 4 bases, with 15 bases lying between them. The germline gives CDR1 LNHNV, CDR2 YYDKDF (reference sequence). The CDR3 region has the DNA TGTGCCACCAGCCAACTCCGAGGTGGGAATCAGCCCCAGCATTTT. It encodes CATSQLRGGNQPQHF.

The V call is TRBV15, the J call TRBJ2-3, with TRBD1 as a possible D gene (6 bases). The V gene's germline CDR1 is LNHNV and CDR2 YYDKDF (reference sequence). The V gene lost 0 bases and the J gene lost 2 bases, with 12 bases spanning the gap. The CDR3 runs 16 residues. The DNA of the CDR3 is TGTGCCACCAGCAGAGACGGGACAAGTACCACAGATACGCAGTATTTT. Protein: CATSRDGTSTTDTQYF.